These 27 T cell receptor beta chains were all obtained from the same sample, sequenced in a study of identical twins. TCRdb recomputed calls from the 5' RACE reads with MiXCR, one row per CDR3 protein. The data contain 1.5 million to 2 million distinct CDR3 sequences, under 35% of them singletons. Material for sequencing was cord blood. All receptors derive from a newborn girl in good health.

V and J are TRBV25-1 and TRBJ2-5, with TRBD1 matching over 9 bases. The J call may be in error: the DNA end matches TRBJ2-7 better. Germline V gene lookup returns CDR1 MGHDK and CDR2 SYGVNS. This CDR3 spans 16 amino acids. CDR3 region: CASSLPGQGLRNEQYF. In DNA form, the CDR3 reads TGTGCCAGCAGTCTTCCGGGACAGGGCTTAAGGAACGAGCAGTACTTC.

This clonotype has more than one count but fewer than ten. The rearrangement links TRBV27 to TRBJ1-5; D remains unclear. The CDR3 covers 18 residues. Trimming cost V 2 bases and J 0 bases, with 17 bases left between them. Germline CDR1 is MNHEY and CDR2 is SMNVEV (reference sequence). The DNA of the CDR3 is TGTGCCAGCAGTTTAAGGTACCCCCGAGAATATAGCAATCAGCCCCAGCATTTT. The encoded protein is CASSLRYPREYSNQPQHF.

The sample holds many counts of this clonotype. The J gene is TRBJ2-3, the V gene TRBV28, with 10 bases lining up with TRBD2. With 5 bases clipped from V and 4 bases from J, the junction kept 12 bases outside the gene matches. This CDR3 is built from 17 residues. CDR1 and CDR2 from the germline V gene are MDHEN and SYDVKM. The DNA of the CDR3 is TGTGCCAGCAGTCCCGACGGGCTAGCGGGAGACCCAGATACGCAGTATTTT. It yields the protein CASSPDGLAGDPDTQYF.

The chain employs TRBV20-1 and TRBJ2-3, with a tentative D call TRBD1 (6 bases). The germline V gene has CDR1 DFQATT and CDR2 SNEGSKA (reference sequence). Trimming cost V 0 bases and J 2 bases, with 12 bases left between them. The CDR3 extends over 15 amino acids. The CDR3 protein is CSARDGYRVTDTQYF. The CDR3 nucleotides read TGCAGTGCTAGAGATGGGTACAGGGTCACAGATACGCAGTATTTT.

The chain carries TRBV14 and TRBJ2-5, with 7 bases matching TRBD2. Germline CDR1 is SGHDN and CDR2 is FVKESK. Trimming at V came to 0 bases and at J to 9 bases, leaving 7 bases not matched to a gene. The CDR3 is 14 residues long. In nucleotides, the CDR3 is TGTGCCAGCAGCCAAGATCGGGGGGAGAGGTCCCAGTACTTC. Its protein product is CASSQDRGERSQYF.

This clonotype turned up a few times. This chain connects TRBV28 to TRBJ2-7; D gene unclear. V lost 4 bases, J lost 0 bases, and 10 bases lay in between. Looked up from germline, CDR1 is MDHEN and CDR2 is SYDVKM. CDR3 length: 14 residues. The CDR3 DNA follows: TGTGCCAGCAGTTCGACGGCAGACTCCTACGAGCAGTACTTC. It yields the protein CASSSTADSYEQYF.

This clonotype has more than one count but fewer than ten. The V gene is TRBV20-1, the J gene TRBJ1-4; 8 positions match TRBD1. The CDR3 spans 15 residues. From germline, CDR1 is DFQATT and CDR2 SNEGSKA (reference sequence). The V gene end was trimmed by 3 bases and the J gene end by 2 bases; junction bases not matched to a gene: 5. The CDR3 DNA is TGCAGTGCTAGGACAGGGGTTCTGACTAATGAAAAACTGTTTTTT. It encodes CSARTGVLTNEKLFF.

In its sample, this clonotype was seen a few times. The chain employs TRBV21-1 and TRBJ2-5. The J call may be incorrect, as the DNA end agrees better with TRBJ2-7. TRBV21-1 is deemed a pseudogene. This CDR3 contains 13 residues. CDR3: CASSPIGVYEQYF. Written as DNA, the CDR3 is TGTGCCAGCAGCCCAATCGGGGTCTACGAGCAGTACTTC.

This chain links TRBV7-2 with TRBJ2-1; 9 nucleotides agree with TRBD2. Germline V gives CDR1 SGHTA, CDR2 FQGNSA. Unmatched junction bases numbered 5, after V lost 1 base and J lost 4 bases. The CDR3 is 16 amino acids. Here the CDR3 reads CASSLGGLAFYNEQFF. The CDR3 region has the DNA TGTGCCAGCAGCTTAGGTGGACTAGCGTTTTACAATGAGCAGTTCTTC.

This clonotype showed up just a few times. The chain couples TRBV2 to TRBJ2-3; D may be TRBD2 (5 bases). The CDR3 is made up of 10 amino acids. Germline V gene lookup returns CDR1 SNHLY and CDR2 FYNNEI. Trimming took off 9 bases at V and 5 bases at J, with 6 bases between the two ends. CDR3 sequence: CAREGDTQYF. DNA for the CDR3: TGTGCCAGAGAGGGAGATACGCAGTATTTT.

V and J are TRBV6-1 and TRBJ2-7; the match to TRBD1 covers 7 bases. This CDR3 has 14 residues. Trimming removed 4 bases from V and 0 bases from J; junction bases left unmatched: 3. CDR1 is MNHNS and CDR2 is SASEGT in the germline V gene. CDR3 nucleotides: TGTGCCAGCAGTGCACAGGGGATCTCCTACGAGCAGTACTTC. It specifies CASSAQGISYEQYF.

The genes are TRBV10-2 and TRBJ1-5; D perhaps matches TRBD1 (5 bases). With 2 bases removed from V and 1 base from J, the gap between germline ends came to 15 bases. The length of the CDR3 is 17 residues. Germline-derived CDR1 and CDR2 are WSHSY and SAAADI. The CDR3 sequence is CASSEIGRTQSNQPQHF. DNA of the CDR3: TGCGCCAGCAGTGAGATTGGACGGACACAGAGCAATCAGCCCCAGCATTTT.

The chain recombines TRBV18 with TRBJ1-2; 8 bases map to TRBD1. The length of the CDR3 is 15 residues. Germline CDR1 KGHSH, CDR2 LQKENI. With 6 bases clipped from V and 4 bases from J, the junction kept 10 bases outside the gene matches. The CDR3 region is CASSPKGDRTYGYTF. DNA for the CDR3: TGTGCCAGCTCCCCAAAAGGGGACAGGACCTATGGCTACACCTTC.

The chain uses TRBV5-1 and TRBJ2-1; D is possibly TRBD2 (5 bases). V lost 4 bases and J lost 3, with 20 bases in between. Germline-derived CDR1 and CDR2 are SGHRS and YFSETQ. The CDR3 sequence is 17 residues long. CDR3 DNA sequence: TGCGCCAGCAGCCCCGTCAAGAGAAGCGGAATCTACAATGAGCAGTTCTTC. Protein product: CASSPVKRSGIYNEQFF.

The chain combines TRBV7-8 with TRBJ2-1, with TRBD2 matching over 8 bases. Germline CDR1 SGHVS, CDR2 FQNEAQ. The CDR3 length is 17 residues. The junction had 13 bases not matched to a gene; V was cut back by 5 bases and J by 4 bases. The CDR3 spells CASSRTRGAGVYNEQFF. CDR3 bases: TGTGCCAGCAGCCGAACGAGAGGAGCGGGAGTTTACAATGAGCAGTTCTTC.

This clonotype was observed a few times. This chain uses TRBV6-5 with TRBJ1-6, with D unclear. Germline lookup yields CDR1 MNHEY and CDR2 SVGAGI. The CDR3 is 14 amino acids. The V and J ends lost 4 bases and 9 bases respectively, with 13 bases between them. The chain's CDR3 is CASSWDIVGSPLHF. CDR3 DNA: TGTGCCAGCAGTTGGGATATAGTAGGTTCACCCCTCCACTTT.

The V gene is TRBV28, the J gene TRBJ2-5; D is unresolved. The J call could be wrong; TRBJ2-4 is a better fit for the DNA end. CDR1 is MDHEN, CDR2 SYDVKM, per germline. The CDR3 loop spans 14 amino acids. This CDR3 is CASGLADPKNIQYF. The CDR3 region has the DNA TGTGCCAGCGGTCTGGCGGATCCCAAAAACATTCAGTACTTC.

This clonotype was seen more than once but under ten times. This rearrangement joins TRBV12-3 or TRBV12-4 to TRBJ2-5; D might be TRBD2 (6 bases). CDR3 length: 14 amino acids. V lost 6 bases and J lost 3, with 14 bases in between. CDR3 nucleotide sequence: TGTGCCAGCAGCAACGGTGGGGGGAAAGAGACCCAGTACTTC. Encoded protein: CASSNGGGKETQYF.

This clonotype has just a few counts. The V and J genes are TRBV4-2 and TRBJ1-4; 8 bases align to TRBD1. This CDR3 region has 16 residues. Germline CDR1 LGHNA, CDR2 YNFKEQ. V dropped 1 base and J dropped 6; count of bases not matched to a gene: 7. The CDR3, as DNA: TGTGCCAGCAGCCAAGTCAACAGGGGGACGGATGAAAAACTGTTTTTT. It encodes CASSQVNRGTDEKLFF.

This clonotype was detected a few times. The chain recombines TRBV5-1 with TRBJ2-7; D gene uncertain. The CDR3 covers 14 residues. From germline, CDR1 is SGHRS and CDR2 YFSETQ. Deletions cut 4 bases from V and 0 bases from J, with 11 bases between. The CDR3 DNA is TGCGCCAGCAGCGTTATTGTGAGCTCCTACGAGCAGTACTTC. As protein: CASSVIVSSYEQYF.

This clonotype came up many times. J is TRBJ2-7 and V is TRBV7-6; 10 bases align to TRBD2. Germline values: CDR1 SGHVS, CDR2 FNYEAQ. The CDR3 contains 16 residues. Trimming cost V 3 bases and J 0 bases; bases outside gene matches: 5. CDR3 sequence reads: CASSLGTSDSSYEQYF. Here the CDR3 DNA reads TGTGCCAGCAGCTTGGGGACTAGCGATAGCTCCTACGAGCAGTACTTC.

This clonotype was seen at least ten times. V gene TRBV4-1 combines with J gene TRBJ2-1; no reliable D call. Germline lookup yields CDR1 MGHRA and CDR2 YSYEKL. The germline V and J ends were trimmed by 0 bases and 6 bases, with 12 bases remaining between them. CDR3 length: 15 amino acids. The CDR3 bases are TGCGCCAGCAGCCAAGAAGGTCAGCGTGGCAATGAGCAGTTCTTC. Its protein product is CASSQEGQRGNEQFF.

There are a few counts of this clonotype. The V call is TRBV28, the J call TRBJ2-2; weak D call: TRBD2 (5 bases). V shed 5 bases and J shed 2 bases, with 18 bases lying between them. Germline loops: CDR1 MDHEN, CDR2 SYDVKM. This CDR3 has 17 residues. CDR3 sequence reads: CASSLRLWRTNTGELFF. In DNA form, the CDR3 reads TGTGCCAGCAGTCTCCGCCTTTGGAGGACTAACACCGGGGAGCTGTTTTTT. Combining the CDR3 with reference TRBV28 and TRBJ2-2 gives the whole variable domain DVKVTQSSRYLVKRTGEKVFLECVQDMDHENMFWYRQDPGLGLRLIYFSYDVKMKEKGDIPEGYSVSREKKERFSLILESASTNQTSMYLCASSLRLWRTNTGELFFGEGSRLTVL.

This clonotype was counted at least ten times. The V gene is TRBV11-2, the J gene TRBJ2-3, with TRBD1 matching 8 bases. The CDR3 covers 15 residues. The V gene end was trimmed by 5 bases and the J gene end by 4 bases; junction bases not matched to a gene: 8. The germline gives CDR1 SGHAT, CDR2 FQNNGV. The CDR3 nucleotides read TGTGCCAGCAGCCTACAGGGGGGTCGTGCAGATACGCAGTATTTT. Residues: CASSLQGGRADTQYF. Drawing the rest from reference TRBV11-2 and TRBJ2-3, the complete variable domain is EAGVAQSPRYKIIEKRQSVAFWCNPISGHATLYWYQQILGQGPKLLIQFQNNGVVDDSQLPKDRFSAERLKGVDSTLKIQPAKLEDSAVYLCASSLQGGRADTQYFGPGTRLTVL.

This chain's CDR3 is CSATGTANTDTQYF. CDR3 coding DNA: TGCAGTGCAACCGGGACCGCCAACACAGATACGCAGTATTTT. The chain recombines TRBV20-1 with TRBJ2-3; D may match TRBD1 or TRBD2 (5 bases each). The V end was cut by 6 bases, the J end by 2 bases, with 15 bases between. Germline values: CDR1 DFQATT, CDR2 SNEGSKA (reference sequence). The CDR3 spans 14 residues.

This chain joins TRBV5-1 and TRBJ1-3, with 9 positions matching TRBD1. CDR3 size: 17 residues. CDR1 and CDR2 (germline): SGHRS, YFSETQ. J was trimmed by 1 base and V by 4 bases; bases with no gene match: 9. CDR3 residues: CASSATGDRVSGNTIYF. The DNA of the CDR3 is TGCGCCAGCAGCGCGACGGGGGACAGGGTTTCTGGAAACACCATATATTTT.

The chain recombines TRBV20-1 with TRBJ2-1, with D possibly matching TRBD2 (6 bases). Germline V lookup: CDR1 DFQATT, CDR2 SNEGSKA (reference sequence). CDR3 length: 14 amino acids. Trimming removed 0 bases at V and 4 bases at J, with 10 bases between. The CDR3 here is CSARDRTTYNEQFF. The CDR3 DNA reads TGCAGTGCTAGAGACAGGACTACTTACAATGAGCAGTTCTTC.